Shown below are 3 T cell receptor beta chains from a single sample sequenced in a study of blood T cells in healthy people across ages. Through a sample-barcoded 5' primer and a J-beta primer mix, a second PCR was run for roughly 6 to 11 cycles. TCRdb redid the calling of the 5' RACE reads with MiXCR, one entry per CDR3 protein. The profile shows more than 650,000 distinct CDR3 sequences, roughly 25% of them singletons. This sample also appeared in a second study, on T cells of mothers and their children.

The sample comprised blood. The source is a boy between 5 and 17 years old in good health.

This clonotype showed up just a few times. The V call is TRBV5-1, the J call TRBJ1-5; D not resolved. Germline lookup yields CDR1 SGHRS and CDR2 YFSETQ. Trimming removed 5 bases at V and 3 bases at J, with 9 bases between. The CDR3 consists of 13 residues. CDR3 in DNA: TGCGCCAGCAGGGTAGGCACCAATCAGCCCCAGCATTTT. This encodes CASRVGTNQPQHF.

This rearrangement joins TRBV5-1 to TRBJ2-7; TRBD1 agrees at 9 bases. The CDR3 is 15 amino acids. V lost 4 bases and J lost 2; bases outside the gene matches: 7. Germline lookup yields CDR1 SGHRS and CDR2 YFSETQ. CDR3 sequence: CASSDGQGSAYEQYF. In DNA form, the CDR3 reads TGCGCCAGCAGCGACGGACAGGGGTCAGCCTACGAGCAGTACTTC.

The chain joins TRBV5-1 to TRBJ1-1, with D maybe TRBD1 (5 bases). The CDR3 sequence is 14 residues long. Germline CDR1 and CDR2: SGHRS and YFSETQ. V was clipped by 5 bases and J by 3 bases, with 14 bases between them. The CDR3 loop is CASSSDMGDTEAFF. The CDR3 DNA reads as TGCGCCAGCAGTTCCGACATGGGGGACACTGAAGCTTTCTTT.